This TCR beta chain was sequenced during a study of blood T cell repertoires in COVID-19. The overall study: Sources were T cells, B-cell-depleted T cells, or PBMCs; the material itself was cDNA or gDNA.

In the original workflow: Reference gene primer amplification yielded estimated nucleated cell counts. Sequencing used immunoSEQ multiplex PCR; TCRdb keeps in-frame clones, though not all of them. That table supplies the V and J calls and clone size; D and trimming were determined from the DNA. The sample contains approximately 360,000 clones, 85% to 90% of which appear only once. The source is a man aged 18 to 30 with active or convalescent COVID-19. Source material: peripheral blood.

The CDR3 sequence: CASSNSVGTYEQYF. The CDR3 DNA reads as TGTGCCAGCAGTAACAGCGTCGGGACCTACGAGCAGTACTTC. The J gene is TRBJ2-7, the V gene TRBV7-2; a weak D match, TRBD2 (5 bases). Germline CDR1 reads SGHTA; CDR2 reads FQGNSA. The CDR3 is 14 residues long. Trimming removed 6 bases at V and 2 bases at J, with 14 bases between.